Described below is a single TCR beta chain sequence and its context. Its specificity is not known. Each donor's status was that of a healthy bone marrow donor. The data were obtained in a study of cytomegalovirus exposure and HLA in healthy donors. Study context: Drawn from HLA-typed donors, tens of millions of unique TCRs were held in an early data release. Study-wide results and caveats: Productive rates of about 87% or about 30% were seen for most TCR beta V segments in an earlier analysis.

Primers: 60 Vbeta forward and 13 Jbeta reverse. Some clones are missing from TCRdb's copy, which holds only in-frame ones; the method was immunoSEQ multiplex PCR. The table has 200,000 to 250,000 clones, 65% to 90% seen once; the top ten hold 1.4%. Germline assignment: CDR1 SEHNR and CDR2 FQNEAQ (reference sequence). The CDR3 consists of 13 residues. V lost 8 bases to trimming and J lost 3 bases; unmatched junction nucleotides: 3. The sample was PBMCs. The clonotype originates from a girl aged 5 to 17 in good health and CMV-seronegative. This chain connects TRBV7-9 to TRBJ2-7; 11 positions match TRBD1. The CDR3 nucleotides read TGTGCCAGCGGGGACAGGGGGAACTACGAGCAGTACTTC. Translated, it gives CASGDRGNYEQYF.